Detailed here is one TCR beta chain. No antigen is known for it. With 60 Vbeta and 13 Jbeta primers, the PCR was carried out. TCRdb's copy holds only in-frame clones and misses some; the assay was immunoSEQ multiplex PCR. The sample includes around 140,000 clones, 75% to 85% of them seen just once. The CDR3 length is 16 residues. Germline assignment: CDR1 LNHDA and CDR2 SQIVND (reference sequence). Between the trimmed V and J ends, which lost 4 bases and 1 base, there was a span of 16 bases. The data stem from a study of cytomegalovirus exposure and HLA in healthy donors. General study results and limits: According to a later analysis, most TCR beta chains associated with CMV appeared HLA-restricted. While the bulk of TCR sequences proved rare, some public TCRs turned up in many donors. The authors assumed roughly uniform sequencing depth across donors for presence/absence analyses.

This clonotype was obtained from a female donor in good health and CMV-seropositive. Sequencing was carried out using PBMCs. The chain recombines TRBV19 with TRBJ2-5, with D possibly matching TRBD1 (5 bases). This CDR3 is CASSRRLGASQETQYF. DNA of the CDR3: TGTGCCAGTAGTAGGCGCCTAGGGGCAAGCCAAGAGACCCAGTACTTC.